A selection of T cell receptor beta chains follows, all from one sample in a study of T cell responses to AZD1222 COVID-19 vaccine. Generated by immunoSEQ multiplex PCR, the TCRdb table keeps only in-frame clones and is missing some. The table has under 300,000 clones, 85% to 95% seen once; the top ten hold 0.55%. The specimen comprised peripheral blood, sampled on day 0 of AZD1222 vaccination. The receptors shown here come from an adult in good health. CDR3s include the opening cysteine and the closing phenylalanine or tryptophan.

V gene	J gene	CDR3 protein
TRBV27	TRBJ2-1	CATSGTGTIYNEQFF
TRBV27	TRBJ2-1	CATISGTGGYNEQFF
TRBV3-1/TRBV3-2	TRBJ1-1	CASSPGQGGTEAFF
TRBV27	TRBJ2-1	CASSPPRGPQFF
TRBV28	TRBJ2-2	CASTLSRTGGLGGELFF
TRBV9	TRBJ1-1	CASSVAQNTEAFF
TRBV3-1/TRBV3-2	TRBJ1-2	CASSQPRLGYTF
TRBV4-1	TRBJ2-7	CASSRYDGLAGGDEQYF
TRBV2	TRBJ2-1	CASRSGVYNEQFF
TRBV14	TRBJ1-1	CASSPSWRTEAFF
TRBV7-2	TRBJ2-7	CASSLVGSGRVSSYEQYF
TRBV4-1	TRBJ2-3	CASSQFRPGQGSISTQYF
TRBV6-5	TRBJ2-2	CASTTGHPGELFF
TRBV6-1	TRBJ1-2	CASSEQGANYGYTF
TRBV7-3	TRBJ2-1	CASSLGLYNEQFF
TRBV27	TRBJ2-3	CASRPPLTDTQYF
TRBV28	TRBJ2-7	CASGSGSTTYEQYF